This T cell receptor (beta chain) was documented in a study of type 1 and type 2 diabetes patients. Study in general: The whole study generated approximately 20 million paired-end reads. Study-wide results and limits: Type 2 diabetes patients had few highly-expanded CD4+ clones, median one. Some HECs seen only in T1D might also appear in more T2D or control samples.

Genomic DNA was the PCR template. Amplification of the beta chain CDR3 used 30 forward and 13 reverse multiplex primers. TCRdb re-derived calls from the multiplex PCR reads in MiXCR, one entry per CDR3 protein. The data contain about 290,000 distinct CDR3 sequences, 40% to 50% of them seen just once; the ten biggest clones take up approximately 15%. With V trimmed by 1 base and J by 2 bases, 2 bases remained unmatched. Germline V gives CDR1 SQVTM, CDR2 ANQGSEA. The length of the CDR3 is 13 residues. With regard to this clonotype: Its target is not known.

The sample was peripheral blood mononuclear cells (PBMCs). The receptor comes from a man younger than 35 with type 2 diabetes. This chain links TRBV29-1 with TRBJ2-7; TRBD1 aligns across 7 bases. The CDR3 nucleotides are TGCAGCGTTGAAGGGACAGGTCCCTACGAGCAGTACTTC. Protein product: CSVEGTGPYEQYF.